The 32 T cell receptor beta chains presented below share a single source sample, sequenced in a study of tissue T cells after allogeneic stem cell transplantation. Only in-frame clones appear in the TCRdb table, and some are missing; sequencing was by immunoSEQ multiplex PCR. The profile covers about 9,500 clones, with around 62% appearing a single time and 9.2% taken by the ten largest. Sequencing was performed on tissue from the ileum, taken at autopsy. The receptor source for this set is a woman between 18 and 55 years old with breast cancer.

In DNA form, the CDR3 reads TGCGCCAGCAGTGAGTCAGGACATAGCCTCTACGAGCAGTACTTC. Translation: CASSESGHSLYEQYF. The chain uses TRBV10-1 and TRBJ2-7; D might be TRBD1 (5 bases). V lost 0 bases and J 3 bases, leaving 12 bases between the germline ends. CDR3 length: 15 amino acids. Germline values: CDR1 WNHNN, CDR2 SYGVQD (reference sequence).

The chain has TRBV7-2 and TRBJ2-2, with 10 positions matching TRBD1. Germline CDR1 is SGHTA and CDR2 is FQGNSA. This CDR3 spans 16 amino acids. V lost 5 bases, J lost 1 base, and 4 bases stayed unmatched. CDR3 sequence: CASSQGQGENTGELFF. CDR3 DNA sequence: TGTGCCAGCAGCCAAGGACAGGGGGAGAACACCGGGGAGCTGTTTTTT.

This clone came up a few times. J is TRBJ2-2 and V is TRBV30, with D possibly being TRBD1 (6 bases). Germline V CDR1 and CDR2: GTSNPN, SVGIG (reference sequence). Trimming removed 5 bases from V and 5 bases from J, with 12 bases in between. The CDR3 totals 13 residues. CDR3 region: CAWQGQRTGELFF. The DNA for the CDR3 is TGTGCCTGGCAGGGACAACGGACCGGGGAGCTGTTTTTT.

The chain joins TRBV18 to TRBJ1-4; 7 bases agree with TRBD1. The CDR3 extends over 16 amino acids. Germline lookup yields CDR1 KGHSH and CDR2 LQKENI. After removal of 1 base from V and 5 bases from J, the junction contained 7 bases not matched to a gene. DNA for the CDR3: TGTGCCAGCTCACCACTAAGGAGGGGGCCAAATGAAAAACTGTTTTTT. This gives the protein CASSPLRRGPNEKLFF.

The rearrangement joins TRBV6-2 or TRBV6-3 to TRBJ2-4; TRBD1 aligns across 7 bases. Trimming took 0 bases from V and 1 from J; bases not matched to a gene: 3. The length of the CDR3 is 16 residues. Germline V gives CDR1 MNHEY, CDR2 SVGEGT. CDR3 sequence: CASSYSGGAAKNIQYF. In DNA form, the CDR3 reads TGTGCCAGCAGTTACTCAGGGGGCGCGGCCAAAAACATTCAGTACTTC.

The chain uses TRBV6-5 and TRBJ2-5; D may be TRBD2 (5 bases). The germline CDR1 and CDR2 sequences are MNHEY and SVGAGI. Trimming cost V 9 bases and J 5 bases, with 16 bases left between them. The CDR3 covers 13 residues. This CDR3 reads CASSTGIRETQYF. The CDR3 nucleotides are TGTGCCAGTTCGACCGGGATTAGGGAGACCCAGTACTTC.

The chain carries TRBV3-1 (or the pseudogene TRBV3-2) and TRBJ2-4; D unclear. Deletions cut 0 bases from V and 12 bases from J, with 15 bases between. The CDR3 totals 14 residues. In germline, CDR1 is LGHDT, CDR2 YNNKEL (reference sequence). The CDR3 is CASSQDSSWVSQYF. CDR3 coding DNA: TGTGCCAGCAGCCAAGACTCGTCGTGGGTGAGTCAGTACTTC.

This clone was counted a few times. The chain uses TRBV2 and TRBJ2-7; 10 positions match TRBD2. This CDR3 comprises 16 residues. Per the germline V gene, CDR1 is SNHLY and CDR2 is FYNNEI. V lost 6 bases to trimming and J lost 0 bases; unmatched junction nucleotides: 8. Here the CDR3 DNA reads TGTGCCAGCAGGAGAGCGACTAGCGGGTTCTCCTACGAGCAGTACTTC. Its translation: CASRRATSGFSYEQYF. Full variable domain (remainder filled in from reference TRBV2 and TRBJ2-7): EPEVTQTPSHQVTQMGQEVILRCVPISNHLYFYWYRQILGQKVEFLVSFYNNEISEKSEIFDDQFSVERPDGSNFTLKIRSTKLEDSAMYFCASRRATSGFSYEQYFGPGTRLTVT.

The chain is built from TRBV3-1 (or the pseudogene TRBV3-2) and TRBJ2-1, with D possibly being TRBD1 (5 bases). CDR1 is LGHDT and CDR2 is YNNKEL in the germline V gene (reference sequence). The ends were cut back, 4 bases at V and 0 bases at J, with 13 bases in the middle. The CDR3 covers 16 residues. The DNA for the CDR3 is TGTGCCAGCAGCCCCTCCGACAGTAGCTCCTACAATGAGCAGTTCTTC. It translates to CASSPSDSSSYNEQFF.

The chain couples TRBV7-2 to TRBJ1-1, with D maybe TRBD1 (6 bases). CDR1 and CDR2 (germline): SGHTA, FQGNSA. The CDR3 is 13 amino acids. Trimming removed 1 base at V and 8 bases at J, with 11 bases between. DNA for the CDR3: TGTGCCAGCAGCTTAGACAGGGAATCGGAAGCTTTCTTT. Encoded protein: CASSLDRESEAFF.

This clone has more than one count but fewer than ten. The chain recombines TRBV5-4 with TRBJ1-6, with TRBD1 identical over 8 bases. J was trimmed by 6 bases and V by 4 bases; bases with no gene match: 3. Per the germline V gene, CDR1 is SGHNT and CDR2 is YYREEE (reference sequence). This CDR3 comprises 14 residues. The CDR3 region is CASSRGQGNSPLHF. Written as DNA, the CDR3 is TGTGCCAGCAGCCGAGGACAGGGTAATTCACCCCTCCACTTT.

The chain uses TRBV12-3 or TRBV12-4 and TRBJ2-7; D possibly corresponds to TRBD2 (5 bases). V gave up 6 bases and J gave up 7 bases, with 16 bases separating them. CDR3 size: 13 residues. The CDR3 coding sequence is TGTGCCAGCAGCTTCGCCCCGGCGGGTGAGCAGTACTTC. It specifies CASSFAPAGEQYF.

The chain has TRBV4-2 and TRBJ1-4, with no clear D. V gave up 1 base and J gave up 0 bases, with 9 bases separating them. CDR3 length equals 16 residues. Germline values: CDR1 LGHNA, CDR2 YNFKEQ. In DNA, the CDR3 is TGTGCCAGCAGCCAAGGGACCCTTGCAACTAATGAAAAACTGTTTTTT. The encoded protein is CASSQGTLATNEKLFF.

This chain links TRBV28 with TRBJ1-6; perhaps TRBD1 as D (6 bases). The CDR3 extends over 18 amino acids. V lost 5 bases and J 3 bases, leaving 20 bases between the germline ends. Germline assignment: CDR1 MDHEN and CDR2 SYDVKM. The CDR3 DNA reads as TGTGCCAGCAGTCCACCACCACACAAGACAGGCTATAATTCACCCCTCCACTTT. Translated: CASSPPPHKTGYNSPLHF.

This clone appeared a few times. This chain uses TRBV18 with TRBJ1-1; D remains unclear. The CDR3 length is 13 residues. CDR1 and CDR2 from the germline V gene are KGHSH and LQKENI. Trimming took off 3 bases at V and 2 bases at J, with 7 bases between the two ends. The CDR3: CASSPQPNTEAFF. CDR3 coding DNA: TGTGCCAGCTCACCTCAGCCAAACACTGAAGCTTTCTTT.

In its sample, this clone was seen a few times. Written as DNA, the CDR3 is TGTGCCAGCTCACCAAGGGACCGTACTACCTCCTACGAGCAGTACTTC. Translated, it gives CASSPRDRTTSYEQYF. The chain is built from TRBV18 and TRBJ2-7, with D perhaps TRBD1 or TRBD2 (5 bases each). The CDR3 runs 16 residues. Between the trimmed V and J ends, which lost 2 bases and 0 bases, there was a span of 14 bases. CDR1 KGHSH and CDR2 LQKENI come from the germline V gene.

V gene TRBV6-6 combines with J gene TRBJ1-1; a possible D gene is TRBD1 (5 bases). V was pared by 2 bases and J by 6 bases, with 13 bases between. The CDR3 loop spans 14 amino acids. Germline assignment: CDR1 MNHNY and CDR2 SVGAGI (reference sequence). In DNA form, the CDR3 reads TGTGCCAGCAGTTACGCCCAGGGAGGGCCTGAAGCTTTCTTT. Its translation is CASSYAQGGPEAFF.

In its sample, this clone ranks as medium-sized (0.01 to 0.1%). The chain is built from TRBV11-2 and TRBJ2-7; TRBD2 matches at 10 bases. Germline V gives CDR1 SGHAT, CDR2 FQNNGV. With V trimmed by 1 base and J by 7 bases, 13 bases remained unmatched. The CDR3 loop spans 17 amino acids. The DNA for the CDR3 is TGTGCCAGCAGCTTAGGCAGGACTAGCGGCTATGGTCGGGAGCAGTACTTC. Its translation is CASSLGRTSGYGREQYF.

The genes are TRBV30 and TRBJ1-2; no definite D call. The CDR3 has 11 residues. Trimming took off 0 bases at V and 8 bases at J, with 7 bases between the two ends. Germline CDR1 GTSNPN, CDR2 SVGIG (reference sequence). The CDR3, as DNA: TGTGCCTGGAGTGTGTCGTACGGCTACACCTTC. Translated: CAWSVSYGYTF. The full variable domain, rest sourced from reference TRBV30 and TRBJ1-2, is SQTIHQWPATLVQPVGSPLSLECTVEGTSNPNLYWYRQAAGRGLQLLFYSVGIGQISSEVPQNLSASRPQDRQFILSSKKLLLSDSGFYLCAWSVSYGYTFGSGTRLTVV.

The rearrangement uses TRBV29-1 and TRBJ2-3; D gene uncertain. Between the trimmed V and J ends, which lost 3 bases and 1 base, there was a span of 8 bases. CDR1 is SQVTM and CDR2 is ANQGSEA in the germline V gene. This CDR3 region has 13 residues. In nucleotides, the CDR3 is TGCAGCGTTGATGGGGAAGGCACAGATACGCAGTATTTT. Its translation is CSVDGEGTDTQYF.

Only a few counts were recorded for this clone. CDR3: CASSMRRHSTNEKLFF. The CDR3 DNA reads as TGTGCCAGTAGTATGCGAAGACACTCAACTAATGAAAAACTGTTTTTT. The chain recombines TRBV19 with TRBJ1-4; D is uncertain. V was clipped by 3 bases and J by 0 bases, with 11 bases between them. This CDR3 has 16 residues. Germline CDR1 LNHDA, CDR2 SQIVND (reference sequence).

The CDR3 protein is CASSYDYGYTF. As DNA, the CDR3 is TGTGCCAGCAGTTATGACTATGGCTACACCTTC. The chain is built from TRBV6-6 and TRBJ1-2; D call uncertain. Germline V gene lookup returns CDR1 MNHNY and CDR2 SVGAGI (reference sequence). Trimming cost V 3 bases and J 3 bases, with 2 bases left between them. The CDR3 covers 11 residues.

The chain recombines TRBV4-2 with TRBJ1-3, with 9 positions matching TRBD1. This CDR3 is 15 amino acids long. Germline values: CDR1 LGHNA, CDR2 YNFKEQ. V dropped 3 bases and J dropped 4; count of bases not matched to a gene: 4. The CDR3 loop is CASSQRTGEGNTIYF. Written as DNA, the CDR3 is TGTGCCAGCAGCCAGCGGACAGGGGAAGGAAACACCATATATTTT.

The J gene is TRBJ1-2, the V gene TRBV2; possible D gene TRBD1, 5 bases. CDR3 size: 12 residues. With 6 bases removed from V and 4 bases from J, the gap between germline ends came to 9 bases. Germline CDR1 SNHLY, CDR2 FYNNEI. CDR3 region: CASSGQLYGYTF. The CDR3 DNA reads TGTGCCAGCAGCGGACAACTCTATGGCTACACCTTC.

The chain combines TRBV14 with TRBJ2-4; D possibly corresponds to TRBD2 (5 bases). V was shortened by 0 bases and J by 9 bases, with 9 bases between the two germline ends. The germline V gene encodes CDR1 SGHDN and CDR2 FVKESK. This CDR3 region has 13 residues. The CDR3 DNA sequence: TGTGCCAGCAGCCAAGATCTAGCTGGCATTCAGTACTTC. Translating it yields CASSQDLAGIQYF.

This clone is judged medium-sized. J is TRBJ2-7 and V is TRBV6-4; 7 bases match TRBD1. The V gene's germline CDR1 is MRHNA and CDR2 SNTAGT. V shed 3 bases and J 4 bases; nucleotides not matched to a gene: 6. This CDR3 is built from 14 residues. CDR3: CASSEKGGFYEQYF. In DNA form, the CDR3 reads TGTGCCAGCAGTGAAAAAGGGGGCTTTTACGAGCAGTACTTC.

The chain links TRBV27 to TRBJ2-1, with 7 bases identical to TRBD2. The CDR3 is made up of 11 amino acids. Per germline, CDR1 MNHEY and CDR2 SMNVEV (reference sequence). The chain's CDR3 is CGGGVGNEQFF. CDR3 DNA sequence: TGTGGGGGAGGGGTGGGGAATGAGCAGTTCTTC.

The chain carries TRBV30 and TRBJ1-2; D call uncertain. V shed 4 bases and J shed 2 bases, with 11 bases lying between them. Germline assignment: CDR1 GTSNPN and CDR2 SVGIG (reference sequence). CDR3 length equals 13 residues. This CDR3 reads CAWTLDHNYGYTF. DNA for the CDR3: TGTGCCTGGACTTTGGACCACAACTATGGCTACACCTTC.

This rearrangement joins TRBV15 to TRBJ2-1, with D possibly called TRBD1 or TRBD2 (5 bases each). Germline loops: CDR1 LNHNV, CDR2 YYDKDF (reference sequence). The CDR3 length is 13 residues. The V gene lost 0 bases and the J gene lost 11 bases, with 11 bases spanning the gap. The CDR3 bases are TGTGCCACCAGCAGAGATCGAGGGGCTCAGCAGTTCTTC. Protein sequence: CATSRDRGAQQFF.

This chain links TRBV9 with TRBJ2-7, with 9 bases identical to TRBD1. Germline trimming cut 4 bases from V and 9 bases from J; bases unmatched to any gene: 8. This CDR3 contains 13 residues. Germline V gene sequence: CDR1 SGDLS, CDR2 YYNGEE. For the CDR3, the DNA is TGTGCCAGCAGCTACCGGGACAGGGACAGGCAGTACTTC. Translated: CASSYRDRDRQYF.

The chain uses TRBV5-1 and TRBJ2-3, with 10 bases identical to TRBD2. The CDR3 length is 15 residues. CDR1 and CDR2 (germline): SGHRS, YFSETQ. The ends lost 1 base at V and 4 bases at J; junction bases unmatched: 3. In DNA form, the CDR3 reads TGCGCCAGCAGCTTGCCTAGCGGGGGCCCAGATACGCAGTATTTT. Translating it yields CASSLPSGGPDTQYF.

The chain is built from TRBV2 and TRBJ2-3, with TRBD2 matching over 8 bases. This CDR3 comprises 14 residues. Trimming at V came to 10 bases and at J to 3 bases, leaving 9 bases not matched to a gene. CDR1 and CDR2 (germline): SNHLY, FYNNEI. The chain's CDR3 is CATQRAGVTDTQYF. Written as DNA, the CDR3 is TGTGCCACCCAGAGAGCGGGAGTAACAGATACGCAGTATTTT. Filled out from reference TRBV2 and TRBJ2-3, the complete variable domain reads EPEVTQTPSHQVTQMGQEVILRCVPISNHLYFYWYRQILGQKVEFLVSFYNNEISEKSEIFDDQFSVERPDGSNFTLKIRSTKLEDSAMYFCATQRAGVTDTQYFGPGTRLTVL.